This T cell receptor beta chain was retrieved from a study of blood T cell repertoires in COVID-19. Clones were read by immunoSEQ multiplex PCR, and TCRdb kept only the in-frame ones, dropping some. The sample includes over 15,000 clones, about 92% of them seen just once. The CDR3 loop spans 15 amino acids. Germline V gene sequence: CDR1 MDHEN, CDR2 SYDVKM. The trim removed 6 bases at V and 3 bases at J, leaving 5 bases unmatched. The sequencing input was peripheral blood. This chain uses TRBV28 with TRBJ2-1, with 10 bases that match TRBD2. The source of this sequence is a human donor in a cohort sampled during active COVID-19. The CDR3 loop is CASSRGLADYNEQFF. The CDR3 region has the DNA TGTGCCAGCAGCCGAGGACTAGCGGACTACAATGAGCAGTTCTTC.